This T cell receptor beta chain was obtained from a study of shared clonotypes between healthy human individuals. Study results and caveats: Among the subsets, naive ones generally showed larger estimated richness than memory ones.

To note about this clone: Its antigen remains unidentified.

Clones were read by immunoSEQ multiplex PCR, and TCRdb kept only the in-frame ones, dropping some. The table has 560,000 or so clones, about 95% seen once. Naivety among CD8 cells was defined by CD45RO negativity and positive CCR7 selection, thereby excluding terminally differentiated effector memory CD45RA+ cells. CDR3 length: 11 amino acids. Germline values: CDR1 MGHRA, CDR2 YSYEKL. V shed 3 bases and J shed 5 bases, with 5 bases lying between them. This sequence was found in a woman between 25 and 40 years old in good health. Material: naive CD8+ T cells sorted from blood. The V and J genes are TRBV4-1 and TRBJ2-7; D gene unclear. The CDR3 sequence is CASSQGNEQYF. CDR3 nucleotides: TGCGCCAGCAGCCAGGGAAACGAGCAGTACTTC.